These 9 T cell receptor beta chains were all obtained from the same sample, sequenced in a study of T cell responses to AZD1222 COVID-19 vaccine (dated by TCRdb to about 2021). The library relied on the immunoSEQ multiplex PCR assay. This is the immuneACCESS table as TCRdb keeps it, with only in-frame sequences that have V and J called. A part of the clones is gone; compared with another copy, unresolved V genes explain less than half, and the rest is unexplained. The sample table records approximately 170,000 clones; about 90% of these occur just once. The top ten constitute roughly 12% of the sample. The intended sense of this specimen's time point label: about 28 days (+/-7) after the second vaccine dose. Sequences were derived from peripheral blood, sampled 28 days after the second AZD1222 dose. These receptors were obtained from an adult who received the AZD1222 COVID-19 vaccine.

This clone was counted a single time. The V and J genes are TRBV10-3 and TRBJ2-5, with D possibly being TRBD2 (6 bases). Germline V gene sequence: CDR1 ENHRY, CDR2 SYGVKD. The CDR3 contains 13 residues. V was clipped by 11 bases and J by 5 bases, with 18 bases between them. Here the CDR3 DNA reads TGTGCCTCACATACGGGGGATGGGGAGACCCAGTACTTC. Its protein product is CASHTGDGETQYF.

This chain links TRBV6-1 with TRBJ2-1; 13 nucleotides match TRBD2. Looked up from germline, CDR1 is MNHNS and CDR2 is SASEGT. The CDR3 runs 17 residues. J gave up 8 bases and V 4 bases, and 11 bases lay outside the gene matches. CDR3 region: CASSASTGTSGVYEQFF. The CDR3 bases are TGTGCCAGCAGTGCGTCAACCGGGACTAGCGGGGTGTATGAGCAGTTCTTC.

The CDR3 reads CASSYGQSNEKLFF. The DNA of the CDR3 is TGTGCCAGCAGTTACGGGCAGTCTAATGAAAAACTGTTTTTT. This chain connects TRBV6-6 to TRBJ1-4; D gene uncertain. Trimming stripped 2 bases from V and 3 bases from J, with 7 bases between. This CDR3 comprises 14 residues. Germline CDR1 is MNHNY and CDR2 is SVGAGI (reference sequence).

As DNA, the CDR3 is TGTGCCAGTAGAACTAGCGAGAGCACCGGGGAGCTGTTTTTT. Protein product: CASRTSESTGELFF. The rearrangement links TRBV19 to TRBJ2-2, with TRBD2 identical over 7 bases. Looked up from germline, CDR1 is LNHDA and CDR2 is SQIVND (reference sequence). The CDR3 extends over 14 amino acids. V shed 6 bases and J 4 bases; nucleotides not matched to a gene: 5.

This chain joins TRBV9 and TRBJ2-3; D not resolved. CDR3 length: 15 amino acids. Germline loops: CDR1 SGDLS, CDR2 YYNGEE. Trimming removed 0 bases at V and 0 bases at J, with 8 bases between. The CDR3 nucleotides are TGTGCCAGCAGCGTAGTAGGGCAGAGCACAGATACGCAGTATTTT. This sequence encodes CASSVVGQSTDTQYF.

The chain recombines TRBV6-4 with TRBJ1-6, with D possibly TRBD1 on 5 matching bases. Germline V gene sequence: CDR1 MRHNA, CDR2 SNTAGT. V was pared by 8 bases and J by 7 bases, with 12 bases between. CDR3 length: 13 amino acids. For the CDR3, the DNA is TGTGCCAGCTCCGGGACGCCGAATTCACCCCTCCACTTT. This codes for CASSGTPNSPLHF.

J is TRBJ2-1 and V is TRBV28; 8 positions agree with TRBD2. The germline V gene has CDR1 MDHEN and CDR2 SYDVKM. The junction had 5 bases not matched to a gene; V was cut back by 5 bases and J by 8 bases. This CDR3 is built from 13 residues. CDR3 loop: CASSRHGGDEQFF. DNA for the CDR3: TGTGCCAGCAGTCGTCACGGGGGGGATGAGCAGTTCTTC.

This clone was picked up one time. One end of the junction varies from germline; a read error may be responsible. CDR3 coding DNA: TGTGCTAGCAGCACGAGAAGGGGAGAAAAACTGTTTTTT. It is translated as CASSTRRGEKLFF. The chain employs TRBV7-7 and TRBJ1-4, with D perhaps TRBD1 (5 bases). Germline V gene sequence: CDR1 SSHAT, CDR2 FNYEAQ (reference sequence). This CDR3 region has 13 residues. Full variable domain (missing parts from reference TRBV7-7 and TRBJ1-4): GAGVSQSPRYKVTKRGQDVTLRCDPISSHATLYWYQQALGQGPEFLTYFNYEAQPDKSGLPSDRFSAERPEGSISTLTIQRTEQRDSAMYRCASSTRRGEKLFFGSGTQLSVL.

CDR3 sequence reads: CASSVTSGLTETQYF. The CDR3, as DNA: TGTGCCAGCAGCGTAACTAGCGGGTTAACAGAGACCCAGTACTTC. J is TRBJ2-5 and V is TRBV9; 9 bases are shared with TRBD2. The CDR3 contains 15 residues. Germline assignment: CDR1 SGDLS and CDR2 YYNGEE. The junction had 5 bases not matched to a gene; V was cut back by 1 base and J by 4 bases.